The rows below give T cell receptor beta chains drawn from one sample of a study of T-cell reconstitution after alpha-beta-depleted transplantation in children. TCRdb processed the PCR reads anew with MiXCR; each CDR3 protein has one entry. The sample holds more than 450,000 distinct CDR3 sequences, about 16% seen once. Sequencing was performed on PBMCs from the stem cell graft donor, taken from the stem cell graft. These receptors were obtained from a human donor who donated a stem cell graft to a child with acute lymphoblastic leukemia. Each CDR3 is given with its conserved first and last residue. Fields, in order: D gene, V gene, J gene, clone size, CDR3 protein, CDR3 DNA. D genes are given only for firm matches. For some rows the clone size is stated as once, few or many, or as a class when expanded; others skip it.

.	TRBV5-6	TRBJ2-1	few	CASSFGGPMAYNEQFF	TGTGCCAGCAGCTTCGGAGGGCCGATGGCCTACAATGAGCAGTTCTTC
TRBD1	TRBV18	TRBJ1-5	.	CASSGQDNQPQHF	TGTGCCAGCTCCGGACAGGACAATCAGCCCCAGCATTTT
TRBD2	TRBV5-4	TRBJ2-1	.	CASSWLAGGPYNEQFF	TGTGCCAGCAGCTGGCTAGCGGGAGGGCCTTACAATGAGCAGTTCTTC
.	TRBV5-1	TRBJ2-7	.	CASSLAGLSSYEQYF	TGCGCCAGCAGCTTGGCCGGACTGTCCTCCTACGAGCAGTACTTC
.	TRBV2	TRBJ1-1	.	CASSDPQRKRNTEAFF	TGTGCCAGCAGTGATCCCCAGAGGAAGCGGAACACTGAAGCTTTCTTT
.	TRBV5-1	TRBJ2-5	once	CASSLGSEETQYF	TGCGCCAGCAGCTTAGGGTCTGAAGAGACCCAGTACTTC
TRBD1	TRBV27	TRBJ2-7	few	CASSLRGPSEQYF	TGTGCCAGCAGTTTGAGGGGGCCGAGCGAGCAGTACTTC
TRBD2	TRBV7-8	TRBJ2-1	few	CASSLAALAAYNEQFF	TGTGCCAGCAGCTTAGCAGCCCTAGCGGCTTACAATGAGCAGTTCTTC
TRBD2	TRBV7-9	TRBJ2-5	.	CASSPRISGRGETQYF	TGTGCCAGCAGCCCCAGGATTAGCGGGAGAGGAGAGACCCAGTACTTC
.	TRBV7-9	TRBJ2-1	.	CASSEPNEQFF	TGTGCCAGCAGTGAACCGAATGAGCAGTTCTTC
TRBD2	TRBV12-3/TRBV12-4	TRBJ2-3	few	CASWVGRGLGDTQYF	TGTGCCAGCTGGGTCGGGAGGGGACTTGGTGATACGCAGTATTTT
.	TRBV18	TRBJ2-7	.	CASSPSGFYEQYF	TGTGCCAGCTCACCCAGCGGGTTCTACGAGCAGTACTTC
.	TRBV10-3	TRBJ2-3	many	CAISDVGTTDTQYF	TGTGCCATCAGTGATGTGGGAACCACAGATACGCAGTATTTT
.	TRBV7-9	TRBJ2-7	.	CASSLDWAKYF	TGTGCCAGCAGCTTAGACTGGGCTAAGTACTTC
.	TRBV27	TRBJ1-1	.	CASSLSPGGMNTEAFF	TGTGCCAGCAGTTTATCGCCCGGGGGGATGAACACTGAAGCTTTCTTT
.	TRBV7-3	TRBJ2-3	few	CASAIATDTQYF	TGTGCCAGCGCGATAGCTACAGATACGCAGTATTTT
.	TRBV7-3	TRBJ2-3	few	CASSTYLGDTQYF	TGTGCCAGCAGCACCTACCTGGGAGATACGCAGTATTTT
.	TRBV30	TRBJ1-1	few	CAWSGGGGPEAFF	TGTGCCTGGAGTGGGGGGGGCGGACCTGAAGCTTTCTTT
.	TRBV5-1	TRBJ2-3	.	CASSLAMRRYTDTQYF	TGCGCCAGCAGCTTGGCCATGAGACGCTACACAGATACGCAGTATTTT
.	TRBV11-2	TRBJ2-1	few	CASSLGIRLGNEQFF	TGTGCCAGCAGCTTAGGGATACGTCTAGGCAATGAGCAGTTCTTC
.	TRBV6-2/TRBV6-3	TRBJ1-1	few	CASSFSGRGYTEAFF	TGTGCCAGCAGTTTTTCGGGAAGGGGGTACACTGAAGCTTTCTTT
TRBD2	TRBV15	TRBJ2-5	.	CATSREGLANVETQYF	TGTGCCACCAGCAGAGAGGGACTAGCTAATGTAGAGACCCAGTACTTC
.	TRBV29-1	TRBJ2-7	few	CSVELQGHRSYEQYF	TGCAGCGTTGAACTACAGGGCCATCGATCCTACGAGCAGTACTTC
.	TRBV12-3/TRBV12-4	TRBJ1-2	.	CASSAPSYGYTF	TGTGCCAGCTCCGCCCCCAGCTATGGCTACACCTTC
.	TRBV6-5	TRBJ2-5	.	CASSYSNWGDRETQYF	TGTGCCAGCAGTTACTCGAATTGGGGGGATAGGGAGACCCAGTACTTC
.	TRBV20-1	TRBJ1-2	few	CSASGDGDTNYGYTF	TGCAGTGCTTCCGGGGACGGGGACACTAACTATGGCTACACCTTC
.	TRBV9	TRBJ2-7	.	CASSVGIGSSYEQYF	TGTGCCAGCAGCGTAGGAATCGGGAGTTCCTACGAGCAGTACTTC
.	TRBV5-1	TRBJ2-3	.	CASSGGGSDTDTQYF	TGCGCCAGCAGCGGAGGGGGGTCAGACACAGATACGCAGTATTTT
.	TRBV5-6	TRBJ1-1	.	CASGFDPNTEAFF	TGTGCCAGCGGCTTTGACCCGAACACTGAAGCTTTCTTT
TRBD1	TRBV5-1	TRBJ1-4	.	CASSRTGVSEKLFF	TGCGCCAGCAGCCGGACAGGGGTGTCTGAAAAACTGTTTTTT
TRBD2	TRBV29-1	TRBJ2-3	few	CSVETSGRTDTQYF	TGCAGCGTTGAAACTAGCGGGAGAACAGATACGCAGTATTTT
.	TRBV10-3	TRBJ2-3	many	CAISGSTDTQYF	TGTGCCATCAGTGGCAGTACAGATACGCAGTATTTT